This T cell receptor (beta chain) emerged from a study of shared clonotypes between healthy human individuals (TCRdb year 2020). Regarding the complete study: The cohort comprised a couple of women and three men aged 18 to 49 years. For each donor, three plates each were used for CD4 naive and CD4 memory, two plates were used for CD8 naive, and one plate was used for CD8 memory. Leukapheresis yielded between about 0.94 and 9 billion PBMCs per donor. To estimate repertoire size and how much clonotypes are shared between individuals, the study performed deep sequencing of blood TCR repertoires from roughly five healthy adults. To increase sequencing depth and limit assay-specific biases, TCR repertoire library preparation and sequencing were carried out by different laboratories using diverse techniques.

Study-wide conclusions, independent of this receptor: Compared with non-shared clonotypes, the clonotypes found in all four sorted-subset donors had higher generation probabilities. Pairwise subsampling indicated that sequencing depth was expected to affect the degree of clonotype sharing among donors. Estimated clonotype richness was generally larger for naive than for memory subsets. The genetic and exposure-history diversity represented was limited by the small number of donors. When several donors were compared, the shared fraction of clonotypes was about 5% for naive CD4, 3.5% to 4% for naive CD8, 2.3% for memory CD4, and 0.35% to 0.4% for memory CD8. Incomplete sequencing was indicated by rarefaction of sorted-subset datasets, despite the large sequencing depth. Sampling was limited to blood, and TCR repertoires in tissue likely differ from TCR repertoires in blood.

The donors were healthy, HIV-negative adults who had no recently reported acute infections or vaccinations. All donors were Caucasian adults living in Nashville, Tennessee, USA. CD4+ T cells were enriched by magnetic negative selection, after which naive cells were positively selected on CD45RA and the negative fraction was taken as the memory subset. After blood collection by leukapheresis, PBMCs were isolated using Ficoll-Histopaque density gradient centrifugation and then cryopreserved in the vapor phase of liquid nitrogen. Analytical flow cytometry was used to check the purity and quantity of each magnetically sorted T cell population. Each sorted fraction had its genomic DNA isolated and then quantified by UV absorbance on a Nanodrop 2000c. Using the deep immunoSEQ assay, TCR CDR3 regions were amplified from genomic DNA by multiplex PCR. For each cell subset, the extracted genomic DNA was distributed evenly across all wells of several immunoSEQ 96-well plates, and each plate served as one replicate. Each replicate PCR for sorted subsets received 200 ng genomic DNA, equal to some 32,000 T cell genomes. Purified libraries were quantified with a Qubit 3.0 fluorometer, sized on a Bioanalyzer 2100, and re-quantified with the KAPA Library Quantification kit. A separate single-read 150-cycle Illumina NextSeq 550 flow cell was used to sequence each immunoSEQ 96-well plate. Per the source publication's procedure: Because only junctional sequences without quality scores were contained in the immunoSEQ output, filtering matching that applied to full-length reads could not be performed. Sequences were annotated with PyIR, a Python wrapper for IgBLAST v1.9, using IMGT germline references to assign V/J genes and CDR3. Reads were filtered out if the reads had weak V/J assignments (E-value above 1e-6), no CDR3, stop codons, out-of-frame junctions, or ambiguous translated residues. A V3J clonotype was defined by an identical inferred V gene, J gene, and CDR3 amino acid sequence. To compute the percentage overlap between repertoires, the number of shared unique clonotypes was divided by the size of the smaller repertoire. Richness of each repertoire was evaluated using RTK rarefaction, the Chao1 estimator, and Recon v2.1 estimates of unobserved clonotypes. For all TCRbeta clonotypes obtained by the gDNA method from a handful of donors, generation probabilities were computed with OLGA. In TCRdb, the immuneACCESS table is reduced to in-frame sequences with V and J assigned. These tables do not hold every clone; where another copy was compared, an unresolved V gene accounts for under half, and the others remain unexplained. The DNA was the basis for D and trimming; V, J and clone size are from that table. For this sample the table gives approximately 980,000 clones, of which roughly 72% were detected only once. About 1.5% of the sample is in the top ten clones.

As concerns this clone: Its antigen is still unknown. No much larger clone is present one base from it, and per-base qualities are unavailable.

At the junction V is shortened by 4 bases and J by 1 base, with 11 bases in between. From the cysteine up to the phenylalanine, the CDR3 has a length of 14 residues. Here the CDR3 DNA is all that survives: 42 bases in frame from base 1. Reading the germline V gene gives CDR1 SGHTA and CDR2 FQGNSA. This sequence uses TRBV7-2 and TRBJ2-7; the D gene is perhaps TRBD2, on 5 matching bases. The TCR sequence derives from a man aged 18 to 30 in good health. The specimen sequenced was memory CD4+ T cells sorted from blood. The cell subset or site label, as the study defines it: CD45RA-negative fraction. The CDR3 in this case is CASSYILGSYEQYF. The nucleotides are TGTGCCAGCAGCTATATACTAGGATCCTACGAGCAGTACTTC.